What follows are 10 T cell receptor beta chains derived from one specimen sequenced in a study of shared clonotypes between healthy human individuals (dated by TCRdb to 2020 to 2021). Libraries were built with the immunoSEQ multiplex PCR assay. Entries here come from immuneACCESS through TCRdb and include only in-frame sequences with V and J called. Some clones fail to appear in such tables; in the studies checked, an unresolved V gene covers under half of the shortfall, and the cause of the remainder is unknown. The sample contains roughly 2.6 million clones, more than 90% of them found a single time. Of the sample, about 0.13% is held by the ten largest clones. Sequencing used naive CD4+ T cells sorted from blood. Sample cell subset or site, as interpreted from the label and publication: CD45RA+ positively selected. These receptors all come from a man between 18 and 29 years old in good health.

The chain links TRBV19 to TRBJ1-2; tentative D call: TRBD1 (6 bases). The germline gives CDR1 LNHDA, CDR2 SQIVND (reference sequence). The CDR3 contains 13 residues. Trimming shortened V by 7 bases and J by 8 bases, and 17 bases separated the two germline ends. CDR3 sequence: CASNVQGSQGYTF. The DNA for the CDR3 is TGTGCCAGTAACGTACAGGGTTCGCAGGGCTACACCTTC.

The chain joins TRBV5-1 to TRBJ1-4; maybe TRBD1 (5 bases). This CDR3 region has 16 residues. Trimming took off 1 base at V and 4 bases at J, with 14 bases between the two ends. The germline CDR1 and CDR2 sequences are SGHRS and YFSETQ. CDR3 DNA: TGCGCCAGCAGCTTGCGGGGCGGCCCATTTAATGAAAAACTGTTTTTT. As protein: CASSLRGGPFNEKLFF.

This chain links TRBV9 with TRBJ2-3, with TRBD2 matching over 13 bases. V was pared by 4 bases and J by 6 bases, with 5 bases of the junction left unmatched. This CDR3 contains 15 residues. The germline V gene has CDR1 SGDLS and CDR2 YYNGEE. CDR3 loop: CASSTRTSGSDTQYF. CDR3 in DNA: TGTGCCAGCAGCACCCGGACTAGCGGGAGCGATACGCAGTATTTT.

The chain couples TRBV19 to TRBJ2-7, with TRBD1 as a possible D gene (6 bases). Germline V gene data show CDR1 as LNHDA and CDR2 as SQIVND (reference sequence). Trimming removed 3 bases at V and 4 bases at J, with 13 bases between. The CDR3 runs to 14 residues. The CDR3 DNA is TGTGCCAGTAGTATCCCGGGACATCTTTACGAGCAGTACTTC. It yields the protein CASSIPGHLYEQYF.

In the case of this clone: Different DNA sequences within this sample yield the same CDR3. This chain joins TRBV11-2 and TRBJ2-7, with no clear D. V dropped 5 bases and J dropped 4 bases, with 9 bases sitting between them. Germline-derived CDR1 and CDR2 are SGHAT and FQNNGV. This CDR3 comprises 12 residues. The CDR3 here is CASSRSSYEQYF. The CDR3 DNA follows: TGTGCCAGCAGCCGATCGAGTTACGAGCAGTACTTC.

The chain employs TRBV11-2 and TRBJ1-2; D remains unclear. CDR3 length equals 13 residues. Between the trimmed V and J ends, which lost 5 bases and 0 bases, there was a span of 7 bases. Germline V gives CDR1 SGHAT, CDR2 FQNNGV. The CDR3 coding sequence is TGTGCCAGCAGCCGCCCTACTAACTATGGCTACACCTTC. Protein sequence: CASSRPTNYGYTF. The full variable domain, in which reference TRBV11-2 and TRBJ1-2 provide the parts outside the CDR3, is EAGVAQSPRYKIIEKRQSVAFWCNPISGHATLYWYQQILGQGPKLLIQFQNNGVVDDSQLPKDRFSAERLKGVDSTLKIQPAKLEDSAVYLCASSRPTNYGYTFGSGTRLTVV.

The chain recombines TRBV6-6 with TRBJ2-7, with TRBD1 matching 8 bases. The CDR3 consists of 14 residues. CDR1 is MNHNY, CDR2 SVGAGI, per germline (reference sequence). The J segment lost 4 bases and the V segment lost 2 bases, leaving 4 bases of the junction unmatched. In nucleotides, the CDR3 is TGTGCCAGCAGTTACGGCAGGGGGCTATACGAGCAGTACTTC. The encoded protein is CASSYGRGLYEQYF.

The gene calls are TRBV6-6 and TRBJ2-3, with 9 bases lining up with TRBD2. The germline CDR1 and CDR2 sequences are MNHNY and SVGAGI (reference sequence). The CDR3 totals 16 residues. V shed 4 bases and J 2 bases; nucleotides not matched to a gene: 7. The DNA of the CDR3 is TGTGCCAGCAGTTCCAGCGGGGGGACCTACACAGATACGCAGTATTTT. Translated: CASSSSGGTYTDTQYF.

V gene TRBV6-1 combines with J gene TRBJ2-6, with 8 positions matching TRBD1. Per germline, CDR1 MNHNS and CDR2 SASEGT. The CDR3 is 15 amino acids. The junction had 5 bases not matched to a gene; V was cut back by 6 bases and J by 4 bases. Here the CDR3 reads CASSHRGAGANVLTF. The CDR3 DNA sequence: TGTGCCAGCAGCCACAGGGGGGCGGGGGCCAACGTCCTGACTTTC.

This chain joins TRBV11-2 and TRBJ1-5; weak D call: TRBD1 (6 bases). The V and J ends lost 4 bases and 4 bases respectively, with 11 bases between them. CDR3 length: 14 residues. The germline CDR1 and CDR2 sequences are SGHAT and FQNNGV. CDR3 coding DNA: TGTGCCAGCAGCTCTGGACAGCCTAATCAGCCCCAGCATTTT. Amino acid sequence: CASSSGQPNQPQHF. The variable domain in full, with the rest retrieved from reference TRBV11-2 and TRBJ1-5, is EAGVAQSPRYKIIEKRQSVAFWCNPISGHATLYWYQQILGQGPKLLIQFQNNGVVDDSQLPKDRFSAERLKGVDSTLKIQPAKLEDSAVYLCASSSGQPNQPQHFGDGTRLSIL.